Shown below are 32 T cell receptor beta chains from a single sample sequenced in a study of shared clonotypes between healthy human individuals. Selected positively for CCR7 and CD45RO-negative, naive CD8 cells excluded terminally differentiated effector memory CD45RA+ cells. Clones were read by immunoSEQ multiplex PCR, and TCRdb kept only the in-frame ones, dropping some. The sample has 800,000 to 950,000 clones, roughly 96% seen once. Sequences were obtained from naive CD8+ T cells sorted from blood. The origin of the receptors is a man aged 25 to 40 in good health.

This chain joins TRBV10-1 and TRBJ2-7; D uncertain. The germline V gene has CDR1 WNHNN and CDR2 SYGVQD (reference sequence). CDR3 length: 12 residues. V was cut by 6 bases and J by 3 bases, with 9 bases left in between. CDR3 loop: CASREPFYEQYF. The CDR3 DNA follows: TGCGCCAGCAGGGAACCATTCTACGAGCAGTACTTC.

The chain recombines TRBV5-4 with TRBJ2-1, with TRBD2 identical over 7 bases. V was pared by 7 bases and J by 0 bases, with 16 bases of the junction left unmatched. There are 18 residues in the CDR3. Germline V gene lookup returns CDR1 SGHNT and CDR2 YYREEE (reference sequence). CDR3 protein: CASSERDLPPSSYNEQFF. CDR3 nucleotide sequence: TGTGCCAGCTCTGAGCGGGACCTGCCCCCGAGCTCCTACAATGAGCAGTTCTTC. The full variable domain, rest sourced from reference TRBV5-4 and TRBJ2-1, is ETGVTQSPTHLIKTRGQQVTLRCSSQSGHNTVSWYQQALGQGPQFIFQYYREEENGRGNFPPRFSGLQFPNYSSELNVNALELDDSALYLCASSERDLPPSSYNEQFFGPGTRLTVL.

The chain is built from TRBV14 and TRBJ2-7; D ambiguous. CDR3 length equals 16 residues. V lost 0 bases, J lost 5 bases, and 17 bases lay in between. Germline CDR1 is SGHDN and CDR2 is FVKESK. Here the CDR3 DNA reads TGTGCCAGCAGCCAAGATGAGTTTACGGCCGTTGACGAGCAGTACTTC. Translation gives CASSQDEFTAVDEQYF.

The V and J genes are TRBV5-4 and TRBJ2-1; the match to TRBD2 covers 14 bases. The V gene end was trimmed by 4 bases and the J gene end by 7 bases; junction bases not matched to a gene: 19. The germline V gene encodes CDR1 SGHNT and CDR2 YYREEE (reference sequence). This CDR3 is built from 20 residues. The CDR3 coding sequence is TGTGCCAGCAGCCCGACCGGGACTAGCGGGAGTGGGGCGAGTTTGAATGAGCAGTTCTTC. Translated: CASSPTGTSGSGASLNEQFF. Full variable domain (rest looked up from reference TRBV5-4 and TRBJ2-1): ETGVTQSPTHLIKTRGQQVTLRCSSQSGHNTVSWYQQALGQGPQFIFQYYREEENGRGNFPPRFSGLQFPNYSSELNVNALELDDSALYLCASSPTGTSGSGASLNEQFFGPGTRLTVL.

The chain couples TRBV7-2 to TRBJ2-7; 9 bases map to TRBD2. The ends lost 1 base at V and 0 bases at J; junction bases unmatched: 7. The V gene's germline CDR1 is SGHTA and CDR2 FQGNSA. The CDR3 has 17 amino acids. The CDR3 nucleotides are TGTGCCAGCAGCTTAGGTTTTATGGGACTAGCCTCCTACGAGCAGTACTTC. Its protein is CASSLGFMGLASYEQYF. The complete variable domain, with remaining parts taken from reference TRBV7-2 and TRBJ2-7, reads GAGVSQSPSNKVTEKGKDVELRCDPISGHTALYWYRQSLGQGLEFLIYFQGNSAPDKSGLPSDRFSAERTGGSVSTLTIQRTQQEDSAVYLCASSLGFMGLASYEQYFGPGTRLTVT.

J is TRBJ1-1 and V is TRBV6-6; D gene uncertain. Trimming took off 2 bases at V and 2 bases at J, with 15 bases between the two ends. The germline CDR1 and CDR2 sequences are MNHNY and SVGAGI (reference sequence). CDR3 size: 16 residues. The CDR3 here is CASSYTGDLPNTEAFF. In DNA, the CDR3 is TGTGCCAGCAGTTACACGGGCGATTTACCCAACACTGAAGCTTTCTTT.

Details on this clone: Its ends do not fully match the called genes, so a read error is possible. The CDR3 DNA follows: TGTGCCTGGGGTGTCACTAACTATGGCTACACCTTC. It yields the protein CAWGVTNYGYTF. This chain uses TRBV30 with TRBJ1-2; D is undetermined. Germline lookup yields CDR1 GTSNPN and CDR2 SVGIG (reference sequence). CDR3 length: 12 amino acids.

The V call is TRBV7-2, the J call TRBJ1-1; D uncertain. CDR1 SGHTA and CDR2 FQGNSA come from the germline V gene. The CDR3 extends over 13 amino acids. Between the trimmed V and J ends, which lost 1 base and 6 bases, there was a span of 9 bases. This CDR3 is CASSLGDRAEAFF. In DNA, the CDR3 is TGTGCCAGCAGCTTAGGAGACCGCGCTGAAGCTTTCTTT.

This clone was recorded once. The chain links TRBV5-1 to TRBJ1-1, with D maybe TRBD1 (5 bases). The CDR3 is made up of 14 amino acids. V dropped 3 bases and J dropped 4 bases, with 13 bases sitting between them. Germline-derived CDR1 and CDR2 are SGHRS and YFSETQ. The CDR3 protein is CASSWSGRGTEAFF. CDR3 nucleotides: TGCGCCAGCAGCTGGTCGGGGAGGGGCACTGAAGCTTTCTTT. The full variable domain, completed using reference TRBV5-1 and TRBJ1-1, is KAGVTQTPRYLIKTRGQQVTLSCSPISGHRSVSWYQQTPGQGLQFLFEYFSETQRNKGNFPGRFSGRQFSNSRSEMNVSTLELGDSALYLCASSWSGRGTEAFFGQGTRLTVV.

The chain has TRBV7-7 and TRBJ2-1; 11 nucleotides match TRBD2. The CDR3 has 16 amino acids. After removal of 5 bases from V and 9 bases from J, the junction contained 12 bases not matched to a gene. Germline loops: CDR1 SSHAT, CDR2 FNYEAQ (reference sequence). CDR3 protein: CASSDTPTSGAAEQFF. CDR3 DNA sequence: TGTGCCAGCAGCGATACCCCGACTAGCGGGGCTGCTGAGCAGTTCTTC.

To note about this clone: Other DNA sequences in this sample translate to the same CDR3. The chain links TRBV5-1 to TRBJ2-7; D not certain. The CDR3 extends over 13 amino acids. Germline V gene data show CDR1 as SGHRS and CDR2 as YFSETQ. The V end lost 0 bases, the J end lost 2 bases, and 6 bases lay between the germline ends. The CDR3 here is CASSLEGPYEQYF. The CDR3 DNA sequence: TGCGCCAGCAGCTTGGAAGGCCCCTACGAGCAGTACTTC.

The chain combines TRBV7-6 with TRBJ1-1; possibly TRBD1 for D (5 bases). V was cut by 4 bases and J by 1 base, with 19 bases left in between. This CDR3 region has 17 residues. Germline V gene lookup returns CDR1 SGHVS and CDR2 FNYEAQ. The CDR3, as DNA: TGTGCCAGCAGCTCAACGTCGGTCAGGGACCCGAACACTGAAGCTTTCTTT. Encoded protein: CASSSTSVRDPNTEAFF.

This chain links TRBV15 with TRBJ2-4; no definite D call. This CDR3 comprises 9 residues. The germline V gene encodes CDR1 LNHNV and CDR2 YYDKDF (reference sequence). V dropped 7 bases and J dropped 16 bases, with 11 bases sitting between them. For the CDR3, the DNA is TGTGCCACCACGCTGCCTCCCTACTTC. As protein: CATTLPPYF. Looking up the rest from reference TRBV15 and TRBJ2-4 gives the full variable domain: DAMVIQNPRYQVTQFGKPVTLSCSQTLNHNVMYWYQQKSSQAPKLLFHYYDKDFNNEADTPDNFQSRRPNTSFCFLDIRSPGLGDTAMYLCATTLPPYFGAGTRLSVL.

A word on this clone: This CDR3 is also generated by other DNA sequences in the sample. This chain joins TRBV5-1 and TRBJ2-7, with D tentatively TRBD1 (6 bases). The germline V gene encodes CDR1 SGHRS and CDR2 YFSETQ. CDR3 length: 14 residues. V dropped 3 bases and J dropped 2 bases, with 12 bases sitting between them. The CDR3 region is CASSSPGTTYEQYF. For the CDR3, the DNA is TGCGCCAGCAGCTCACCCGGGACAACCTACGAGCAGTACTTC.

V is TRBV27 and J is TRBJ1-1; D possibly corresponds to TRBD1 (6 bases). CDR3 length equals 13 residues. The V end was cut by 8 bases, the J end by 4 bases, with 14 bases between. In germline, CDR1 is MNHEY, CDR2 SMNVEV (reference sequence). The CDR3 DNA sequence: TGTGCCAGCGGTAGGGGGTCGGTCACTGAAGCTTTCTTT. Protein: CASGRGSVTEAFF.

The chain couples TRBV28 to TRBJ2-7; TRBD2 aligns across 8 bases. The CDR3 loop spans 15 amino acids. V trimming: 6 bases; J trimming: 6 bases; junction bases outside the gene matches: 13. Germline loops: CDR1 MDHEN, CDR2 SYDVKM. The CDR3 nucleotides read TGTGCCAGCAGCACGAGAAAGCGGGGGATTAGCGAGCAGTACTTC. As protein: CASSTRKRGISEQYF. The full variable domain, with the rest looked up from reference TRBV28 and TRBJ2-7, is DVKVTQSSRYLVKRTGEKVFLECVQDMDHENMFWYRQDPGLGLRLIYFSYDVKMKEKGDIPEGYSVSREKKERFSLILESASTNQTSMYLCASSTRKRGISEQYFGPGTRLTVT.

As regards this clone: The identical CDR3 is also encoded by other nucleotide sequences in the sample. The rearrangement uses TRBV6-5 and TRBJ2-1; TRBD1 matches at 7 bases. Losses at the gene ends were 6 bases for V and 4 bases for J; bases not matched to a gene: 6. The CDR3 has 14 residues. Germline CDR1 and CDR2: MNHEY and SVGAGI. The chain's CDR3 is CASSPGQVYNEQFF. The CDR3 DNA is TGTGCCAGCAGCCCCGGACAGGTGTACAATGAGCAGTTCTTC.

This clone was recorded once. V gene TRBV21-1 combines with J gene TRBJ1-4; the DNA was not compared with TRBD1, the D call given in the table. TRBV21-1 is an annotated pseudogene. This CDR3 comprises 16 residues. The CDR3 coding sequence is TGTGCCAGCAGCAAAGCAGGGACAGGGTCTAATGAAAAACTGTTTTTT. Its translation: CASSKAGTGSNEKLFF.

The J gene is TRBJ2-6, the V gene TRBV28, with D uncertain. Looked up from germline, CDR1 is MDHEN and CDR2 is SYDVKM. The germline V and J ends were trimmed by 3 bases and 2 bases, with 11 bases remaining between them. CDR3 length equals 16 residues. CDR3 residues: CASSFFRITGANVLTF. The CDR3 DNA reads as TGTGCCAGCAGTTTTTTTCGGATTACTGGGGCCAACGTCCTGACTTTC.

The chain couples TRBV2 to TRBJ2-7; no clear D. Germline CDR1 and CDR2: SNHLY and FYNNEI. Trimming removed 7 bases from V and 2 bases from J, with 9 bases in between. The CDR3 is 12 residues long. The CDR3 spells CASIGPPYEQYF. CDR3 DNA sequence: TGTGCCAGCATAGGCCCCCCCTACGAGCAGTACTTC.

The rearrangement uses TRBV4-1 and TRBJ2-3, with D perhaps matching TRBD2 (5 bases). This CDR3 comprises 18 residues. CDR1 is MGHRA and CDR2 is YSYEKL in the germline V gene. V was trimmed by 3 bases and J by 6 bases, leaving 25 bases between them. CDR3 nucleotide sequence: TGCGCCAGCAGCCAGTCAAGAGACCAACTAGATAAAGATGATACGCAGTATTTT. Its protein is CASSQSRDQLDKDDTQYF.

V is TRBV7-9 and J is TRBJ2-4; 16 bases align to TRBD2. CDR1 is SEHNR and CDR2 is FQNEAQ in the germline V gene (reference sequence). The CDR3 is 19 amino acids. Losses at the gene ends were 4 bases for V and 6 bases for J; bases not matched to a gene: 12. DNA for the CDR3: TGTGCCAGCAGCTCCGGGACTAGCGGGAGGGCCTCGGCTTTAAACATTCAGTACTTC. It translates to CASSSGTSGRASALNIQYF.

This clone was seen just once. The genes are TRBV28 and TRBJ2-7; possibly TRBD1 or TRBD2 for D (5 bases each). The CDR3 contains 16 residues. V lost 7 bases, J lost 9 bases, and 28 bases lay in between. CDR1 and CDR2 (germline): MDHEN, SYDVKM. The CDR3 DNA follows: TGTGCCAGCAAATCATCCCCACGGGACGCTTTTACGAGGCAGTACTTC. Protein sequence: CASKSSPRDAFTRQYF.

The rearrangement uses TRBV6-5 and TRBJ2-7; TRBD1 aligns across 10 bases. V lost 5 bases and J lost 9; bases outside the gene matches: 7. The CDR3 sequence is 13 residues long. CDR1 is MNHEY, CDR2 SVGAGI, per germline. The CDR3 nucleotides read TGTGCCAGCAGTCCGAGACAGGGGGCCGCGCAGTACTTC. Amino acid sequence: CASSPRQGAAQYF.

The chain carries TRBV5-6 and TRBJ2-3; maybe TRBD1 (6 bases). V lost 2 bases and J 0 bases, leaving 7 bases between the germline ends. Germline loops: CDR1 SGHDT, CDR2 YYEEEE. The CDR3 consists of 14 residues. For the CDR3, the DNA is TGTGCCAGCAGCTTAGGGGGTAGCACAGATACGCAGTATTTT. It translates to CASSLGGSTDTQYF.

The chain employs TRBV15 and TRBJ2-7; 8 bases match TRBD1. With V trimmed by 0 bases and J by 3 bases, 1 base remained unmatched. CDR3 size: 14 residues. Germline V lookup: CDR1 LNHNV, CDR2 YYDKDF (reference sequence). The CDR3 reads CATSREDRDYEQYF. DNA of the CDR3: TGTGCCACCAGCAGAGAGGACAGGGACTACGAGCAGTACTTC.

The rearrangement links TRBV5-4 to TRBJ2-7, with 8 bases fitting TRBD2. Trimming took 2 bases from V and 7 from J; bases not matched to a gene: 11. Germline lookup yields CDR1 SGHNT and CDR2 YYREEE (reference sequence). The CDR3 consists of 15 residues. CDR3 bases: TGTGCCAGCAGCTTCACTTCGGGAGGGCCGCGGGAGCAGTACTTC. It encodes CASSFTSGGPREQYF.

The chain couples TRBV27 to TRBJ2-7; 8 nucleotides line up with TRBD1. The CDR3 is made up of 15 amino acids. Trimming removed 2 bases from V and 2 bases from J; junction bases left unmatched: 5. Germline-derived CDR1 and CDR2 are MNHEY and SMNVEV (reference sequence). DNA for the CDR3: TGTGCCAGCAGTTTAGGGACAGGTGAGCCCTACGAGCAGTACTTC. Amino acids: CASSLGTGEPYEQYF.

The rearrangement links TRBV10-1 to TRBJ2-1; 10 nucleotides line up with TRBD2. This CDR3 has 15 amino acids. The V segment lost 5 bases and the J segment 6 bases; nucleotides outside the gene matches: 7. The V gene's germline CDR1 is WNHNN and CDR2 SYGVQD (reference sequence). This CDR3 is CASSSLAGVGNEQFF. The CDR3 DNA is TGCGCCAGCAGTTCCCTAGCGGGAGTCGGCAATGAGCAGTTCTTC.

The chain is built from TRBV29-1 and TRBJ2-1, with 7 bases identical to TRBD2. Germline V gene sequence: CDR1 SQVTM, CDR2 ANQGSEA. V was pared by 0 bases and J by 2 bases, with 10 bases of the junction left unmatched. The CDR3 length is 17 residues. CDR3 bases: TGCAGCGTTGAAGATCTTCTGCGGGAGTCGACCTACAATGAGCAGTTCTTC. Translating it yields CSVEDLLRESTYNEQFF.

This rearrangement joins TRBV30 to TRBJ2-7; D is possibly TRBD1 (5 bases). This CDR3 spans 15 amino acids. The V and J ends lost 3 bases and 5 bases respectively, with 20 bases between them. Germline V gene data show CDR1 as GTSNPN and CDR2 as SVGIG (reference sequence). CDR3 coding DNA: TGTGCCTGGAGCCCTACCGGGTCCTTAGGGGACGAGCAGTACTTC. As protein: CAWSPTGSLGDEQYF.

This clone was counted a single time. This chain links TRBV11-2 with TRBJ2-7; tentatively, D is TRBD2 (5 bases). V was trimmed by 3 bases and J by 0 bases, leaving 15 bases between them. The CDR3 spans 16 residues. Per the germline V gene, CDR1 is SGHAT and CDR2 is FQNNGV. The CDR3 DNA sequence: TGTGCCAGCAGCTTGGACTGGACTTTCACCTCCTACGAGCAGTACTTC. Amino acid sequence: CASSLDWTFTSYEQYF.